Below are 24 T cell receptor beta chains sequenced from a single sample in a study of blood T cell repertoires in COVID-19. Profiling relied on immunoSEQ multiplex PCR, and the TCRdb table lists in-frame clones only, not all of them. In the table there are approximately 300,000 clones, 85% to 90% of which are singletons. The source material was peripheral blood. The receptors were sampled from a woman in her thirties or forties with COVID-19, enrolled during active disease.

The CDR3 is CASSQDATGKETQYF. The DNA for the CDR3 is TGCGCCAGCAGCCAAGATGCCACAGGCAAAGAGACCCAGTACTTC. The chain joins TRBV4-3 to TRBJ2-5, with D possibly matching TRBD1 (5 bases). CDR3 length: 15 amino acids. Germline CDR1 is LGHNA and CDR2 is YSLEER. Trimming pared 0 bases from V and 3 bases from J, leaving 11 bases between.

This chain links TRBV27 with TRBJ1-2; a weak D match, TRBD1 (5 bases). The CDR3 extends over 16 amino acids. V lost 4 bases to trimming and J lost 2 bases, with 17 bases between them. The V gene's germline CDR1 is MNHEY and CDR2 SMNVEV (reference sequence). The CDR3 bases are TGTGCCAGCAGTTCCAGGGCAGCCTATTTAAACTATGGCTACACCTTC. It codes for CASSSRAAYLNYGYTF.

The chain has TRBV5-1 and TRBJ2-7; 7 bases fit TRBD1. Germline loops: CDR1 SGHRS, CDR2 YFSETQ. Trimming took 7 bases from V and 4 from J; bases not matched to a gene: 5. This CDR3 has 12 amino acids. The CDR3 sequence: CASRQGVYEQYF. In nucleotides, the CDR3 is TGCGCCAGCCGTCAGGGGGTATACGAGCAGTACTTC.

CDR3 loop: CASSSQGLAGGGQYNEQFF. DNA for the CDR3: TGTGCCAGCAGTTCCCAGGGACTAGCGGGGGGAGGGCAATACAATGAGCAGTTCTTC. The rearrangement joins TRBV7-3 to TRBJ2-1; 15 bases map to TRBD2. The CDR3 is 19 residues long. CDR1 is SGHTA and CDR2 is FQGTGA in the germline V gene. V lost 6 bases to trimming and J lost 4 bases; unmatched junction nucleotides: 13.

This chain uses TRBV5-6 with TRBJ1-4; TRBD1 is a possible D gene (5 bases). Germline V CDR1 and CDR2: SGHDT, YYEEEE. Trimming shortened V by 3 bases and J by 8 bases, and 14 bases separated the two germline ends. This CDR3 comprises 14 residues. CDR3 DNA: TGTGCCAGCAGCTGGGGCGGGGTGGGCGAAAAACTGTTTTTT. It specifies CASSWGGVGEKLFF.

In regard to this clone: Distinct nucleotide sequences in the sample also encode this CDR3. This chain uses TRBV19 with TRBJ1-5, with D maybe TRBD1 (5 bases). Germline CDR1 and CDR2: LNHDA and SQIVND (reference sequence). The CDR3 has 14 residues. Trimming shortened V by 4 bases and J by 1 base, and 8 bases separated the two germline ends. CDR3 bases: TGTGCCAGTAGTACCACAGGAAGCAATCAGCCCCAGCATTTT. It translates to CASSTTGSNQPQHF.

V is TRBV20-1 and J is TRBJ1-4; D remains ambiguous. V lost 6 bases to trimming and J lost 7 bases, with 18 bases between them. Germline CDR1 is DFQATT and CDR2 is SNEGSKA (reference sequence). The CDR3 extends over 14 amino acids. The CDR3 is CSASRHPEGEKLFF. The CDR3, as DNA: TGCAGTGCCAGTAGACATCCCGAGGGTGAAAAACTGTTTTTT.

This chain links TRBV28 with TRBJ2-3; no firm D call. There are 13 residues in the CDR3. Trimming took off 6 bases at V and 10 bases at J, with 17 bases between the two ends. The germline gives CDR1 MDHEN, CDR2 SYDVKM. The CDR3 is CASRPPLGSAQYF. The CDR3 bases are TGTGCCAGCAGACCCCCCCTAGGTTCCGCGCAGTATTTT.

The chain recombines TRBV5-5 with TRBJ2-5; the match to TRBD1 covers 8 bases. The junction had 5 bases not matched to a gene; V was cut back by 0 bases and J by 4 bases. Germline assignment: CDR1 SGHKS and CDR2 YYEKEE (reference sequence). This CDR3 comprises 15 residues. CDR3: CASSLATGGRETQYF. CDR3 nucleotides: TGTGCCAGCAGCTTGGCTACAGGGGGTCGAGAGACCCAGTACTTC.

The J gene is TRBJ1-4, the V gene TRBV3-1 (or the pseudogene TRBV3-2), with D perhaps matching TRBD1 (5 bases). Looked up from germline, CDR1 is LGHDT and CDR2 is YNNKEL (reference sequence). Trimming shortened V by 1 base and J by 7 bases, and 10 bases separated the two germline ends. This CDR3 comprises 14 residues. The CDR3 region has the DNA TGTGCCAGCAGCCAAGGCTGGCAGGGTGAAAAACTGTTTTTT. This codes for CASSQGWQGEKLFF.

CDR3 DNA sequence: TGCGCCAGCAGCCAAGCCCAGGGGCTCGGCGGAGCTTTCTTT. As protein: CASSQAQGLGGAFF. The V and J genes are TRBV4-3 and TRBJ1-1, with D maybe TRBD1 (6 bases). Trimming took 1 base from V and 10 from J, leaving 16 bases between them. Germline CDR1 reads LGHNA; CDR2 reads YSLEER. This CDR3 is built from 14 residues.

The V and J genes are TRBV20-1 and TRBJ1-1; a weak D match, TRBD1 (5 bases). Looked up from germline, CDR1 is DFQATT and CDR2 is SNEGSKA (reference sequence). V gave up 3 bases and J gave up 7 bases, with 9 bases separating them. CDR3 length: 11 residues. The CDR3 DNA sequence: TGCAGTGCTAGGGGAACAGGTGAAGCTTTCTTT. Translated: CSARGTGEAFF.

The CDR3 coding sequence is TGTGCCAGCAGCCCAGAGGTCGGTAGTATTTTTTCCTACGAGCAGTACTTC. Its translation is CASSPEVGSIFSYEQYF. This chain links TRBV7-2 with TRBJ2-7; the D is unclear. This CDR3 comprises 17 residues. V was cut by 5 bases and J by 1 base, with 21 bases left in between. Germline V gene lookup returns CDR1 SGHTA and CDR2 FQGNSA.

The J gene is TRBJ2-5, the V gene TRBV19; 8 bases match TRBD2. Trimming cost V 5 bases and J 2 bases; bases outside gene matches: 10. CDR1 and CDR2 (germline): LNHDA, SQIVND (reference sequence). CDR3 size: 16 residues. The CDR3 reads CASSLNRGLGQETQYF. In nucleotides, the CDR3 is TGTGCCAGTAGTCTAAACCGGGGACTAGGACAAGAGACCCAGTACTTC.

The CDR3 spells CASRDTKSLAKNIQYF. The DNA for the CDR3 is TGTGCCAGCAGGGACACCAAATCCCTAGCCAAAAACATTCAGTACTTC. The genes are TRBV28 and TRBJ2-4; a possible D gene is TRBD1 (5 bases). Trimming shortened V by 6 bases and J by 0 bases, and 15 bases separated the two germline ends. The germline CDR1 and CDR2 sequences are MDHEN and SYDVKM. The CDR3 runs to 16 residues.

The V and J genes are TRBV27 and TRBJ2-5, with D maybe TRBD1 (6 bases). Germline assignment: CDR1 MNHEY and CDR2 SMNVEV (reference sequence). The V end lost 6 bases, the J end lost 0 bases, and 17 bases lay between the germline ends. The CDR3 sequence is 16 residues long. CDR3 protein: CASSPIGTLYQETQYF. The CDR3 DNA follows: TGTGCCAGCAGCCCGATCGGGACACTGTACCAAGAGACCCAGTACTTC.

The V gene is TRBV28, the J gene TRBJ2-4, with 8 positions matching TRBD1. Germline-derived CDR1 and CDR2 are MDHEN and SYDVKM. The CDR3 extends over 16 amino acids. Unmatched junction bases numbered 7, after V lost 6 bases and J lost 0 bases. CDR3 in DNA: TGTGCCAGCAGCCCCATCGGACAGGGAGCCAAAAACATTCAGTACTTC. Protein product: CASSPIGQGAKNIQYF.

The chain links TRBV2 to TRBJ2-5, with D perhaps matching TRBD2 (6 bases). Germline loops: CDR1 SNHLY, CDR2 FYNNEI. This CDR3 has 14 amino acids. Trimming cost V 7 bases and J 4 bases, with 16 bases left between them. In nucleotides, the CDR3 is TGTGCCAGCACGCGGGACTCCCCCCCAGAGACCCAGTACTTC. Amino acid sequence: CASTRDSPPETQYF.

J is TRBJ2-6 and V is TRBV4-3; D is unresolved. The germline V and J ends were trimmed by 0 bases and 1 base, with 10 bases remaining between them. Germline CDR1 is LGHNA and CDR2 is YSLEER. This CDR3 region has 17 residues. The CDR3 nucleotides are TGCGCCAGCAGCCAAGATCGAAGAGGTTCTGGGGCCAACGTCCTGACTTTC. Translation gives CASSQDRRGSGANVLTF.

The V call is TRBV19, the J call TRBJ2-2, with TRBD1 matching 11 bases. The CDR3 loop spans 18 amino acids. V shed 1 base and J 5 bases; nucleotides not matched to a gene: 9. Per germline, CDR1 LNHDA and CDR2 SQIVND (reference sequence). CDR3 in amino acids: CASSIGGQGALWTGELFF. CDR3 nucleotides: TGTGCCAGTAGTATAGGCGGACAGGGGGCTCTATGGACCGGGGAGCTGTTTTTT.

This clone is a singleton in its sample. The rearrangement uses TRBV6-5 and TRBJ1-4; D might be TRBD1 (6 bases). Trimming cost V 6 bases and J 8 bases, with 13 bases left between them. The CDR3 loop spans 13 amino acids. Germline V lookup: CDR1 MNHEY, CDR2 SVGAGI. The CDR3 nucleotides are TGTGCCAGCAGACCTACAGGGTGGGAAAAACTGTTTTTT. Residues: CASRPTGWEKLFF.

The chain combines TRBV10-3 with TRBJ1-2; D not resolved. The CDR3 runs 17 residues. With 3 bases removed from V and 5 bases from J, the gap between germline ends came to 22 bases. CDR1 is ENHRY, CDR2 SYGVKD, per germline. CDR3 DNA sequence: TGTGCCATCAGTGACGGTCTCGGGGAGGGCGCGGGATATGGCTACACCTTC. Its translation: CAISDGLGEGAGYGYTF.

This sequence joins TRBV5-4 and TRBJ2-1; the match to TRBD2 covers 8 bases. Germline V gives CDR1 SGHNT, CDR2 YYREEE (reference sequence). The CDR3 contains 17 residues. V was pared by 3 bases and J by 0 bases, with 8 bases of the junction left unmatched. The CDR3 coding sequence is TGTGCCAGCAGCTCGGCCTTAAGCGGGAGCTCCTACAATGAGCAGTTCTTC. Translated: CASSSALSGSSYNEQFF.

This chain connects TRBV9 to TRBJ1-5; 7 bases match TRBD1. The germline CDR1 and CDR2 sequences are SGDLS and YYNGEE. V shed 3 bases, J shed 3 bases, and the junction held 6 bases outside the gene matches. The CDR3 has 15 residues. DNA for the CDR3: TGTGCCAGCAGCGCCACGGGACAGCTCAATCAGCCCCAGCATTTT. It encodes CASSATGQLNQPQHF.